This paragraph reports one T cell receptor beta chain. Its recognized antigen is unknown. No much larger clone is present one base from it, and per-base qualities are unavailable. CDR1 and CDR2 were assigned from the germline V gene (reference sequence) as LNHDA and SQIVND. V and J are truncated by 3 bases and 0 bases respectively, leaving an intervening sequence of 17 bases. The CDR3 has 18 amino acids, counting the end cysteine and phenylalanine. Only CDR3 DNA is held: 54 bases, read in frame from base 1. The sample comes from a study of cytomegalovirus exposure and HLA in healthy donors (dated by TCRdb to the late 2010s). Study-level background: An earlier analysis of approximately 550 of the donors reported 250 to 350 Gb of sequence data and 117 million unique TCR beta sequences from approximately 180 million T cells. Alongside the repertoire data, information on donor age, sex, ethnicity and CMV serostatus was compiled. An earlier analysis of several hundred of the donors used high-throughput TCR beta sequencing to judge whether each TCR beta V gene segment behaved as functional or pseudogenic. In the later analysis, no new phenotypic data were used to find candidate immune exposures; instead, reliance was placed on TCR beta sequences and their occurrence across donors. The study aimed to test whether signatures of past pathogen exposure could be identified by cataloging public T cell receptors. Among a few hundred genotyped donors of the cohort, an average of around 240,000 unique TCR beta nucleotide sequences were sequenced per donor, roughly 20% of them non-productive. Of the roughly 400 genotyped donors, over 70% fell in the genetic ancestry cluster associated with self-reported Caucasian donors. The T cell repertoires of 666 subjects were profiled by immunosequencing and related to cytomegalovirus serostatus. The number of typed donors differed by locus: about 620-640 for A, B, C, DRB1 and DQB1; 500 to 550 for DQA1; 600 to 610 for DPA1; and around 450 for DPB1. An early release that covered some 640 HLA-typed donors contained around 330 gigabases of sequencing data and 75 million to 100 million unique TCR sequences. High-throughput TCR immunosequencing, statistical association of individual TCRs with disease status, and machine learning were combined to predict cytomegalovirus infection status. Along with the approximately 700-subject first cohort, a separate validation cohort of over a hundred different subjects was used. Because of strong linkage in the cohort, a handful of DR-DQ haplotypes were treated as single units for association and clustering. A later genetic analysis took genome-wide SNP genotypes for about 65% of the 666 donors and used that subset as a discovery cohort. HLA typing included class I and class II loci at four-digit resolution. A later analysis re-examined previously published TCR beta repertoires from about 700 donors and added high-resolution HLA genotyping to investigate patterns of TCR occurrence. All discovery cohort repertoires had been generated on a single sequencing platform. Study-wide findings and limitations: An association between a missense DCLRE1C variant and V-gene and J-gene trimming of TCR beta chains was found in a later genetic analysis and replicated in an independent cohort. Because counts were too low, seventeen rarely observed V segments, including chromosome 9 orphons, were excluded from the earlier analysis of some 540 of the donors. Specific HLA alleles were associated with 15,000 to 20,000 TCR beta sequences at a false discovery rate of 0.05 in a later analysis. Linkage disequilibrium might explain the correlated functional status among segregating V segments, but an unknown experimental factor could not be excluded. According to a later analysis, parvovirus B19, influenza, CMV and Epstein-Barr virus appeared linked to several top co-occurrence clusters. A group of highly shared sequence variants was considered likely to be a technical artifact of the sequencing pipeline. Only TCR beta chains were sequenced in this cohort, and the absence of alpha or paired-chain data limited detectable features. Assigning TCR associations to individual alleles was difficult when HLA alleles, especially DR and DQ, strongly co-occurred. In a later analysis, HLA-associated TCR beta chains showed more clonal expansion and lower generation probabilities than non-associated chains that were equally common. In a later analysis, the rate of TCR association differed among HLA loci, with DRB1 alleles having the most associated TCRs and HLA-C alleles having the fewest. Most TCR sequences were seen in very few donors, while some public TCRs were found in many individuals. The study gave a list of under 200 TCR beta chains associated with cytomegalovirus. Compared with the approximately 720-donor mean, donors in an Asian-associated ancestry cluster had fewer N-insertions in productive TCRs, according to a later genetic analysis. A later analysis found that most CMV-associated TCR beta chains appeared HLA-restricted, with HLA associations seemingly driven largely by CMV exposure. A few of the identified cytomegalovirus-associated TCR beta chains were confirmed in vitro to be specific for cytomegalovirus antigens. The authors suggested that the approach could potentially be generalized to other disease states and immunological phenotypes. An earlier analysis of some 590 of the donors showed that most TCR beta V segments appeared in productive rearrangements either about 87% or about 30% of the time, which broadly matched IMGT annotations. Roughly uniform sequencing depth across donors was assumed in presence/absence analyses, although this assumption may not hold. Immune exposure information for the cohort was limited to CMV serostatus. The classifier was reported to diagnose cytomegalovirus status with high specificity and sensitivity in both the original cohort and the validation cohort. Because HLA typing was unavailable for some donors at each locus, only the typed subset was used in association tests. A further reported finding was that TCR beta sequences accurately predicted the HLA-A and HLA-B alleles for most subjects in the first cohort. Some IMGT-functional V segments, including TRBV6-2 and TRBV6-3, could not be distinguished by the 87-base-pair reads and were therefore excluded.

Library method: the immunoSEQ multiplex PCR assay. For the multiplex PCR, a mixture combining 60 forward primers for TCR Vbeta segments and 13 reverse primers for TCR Jbeta segments was used. The CDR3 region of rearranged TCR beta genes was amplified from genomic DNA by a multiplex PCR assay. The Illumina HiSeq System was used to sequence the amplified TCR beta libraries as 87-base-pair reads. The paper's data handling went like this. A later analysis tallied about 77 million unique TCR beta chains across the 666 repertoires, and approximately 12 million of those chains were shared by two or more donors. Raw reads were error-corrected and collapsed into unique sequences by a nearest-neighbor algorithm in which closely related sequences were merged to remove PCR and sequencing errors. To assign V, D and J gene segments, CDR3 sequences were aligned to IMGT reference sequences. For a sequence to be retained, at least a six-nucleotide match to both a V gene segment and a J gene segment was required. Rearrangements were classified as productive when the CDR3 lacked stop codons and remained in frame with V and J, and all other rearrangements were classified as non-productive. Following IMGT convention, CDR3 was defined as the stretch from the second conserved V-encoded cysteine up to the conserved J-encoded phenylalanine. The earlier analysis of fewer than 750 of the donors excluded sequences that lacked an unambiguous match to a single V gene segment. In an earlier analysis of 587 of the donors, V segments were called functional above 56.7% productive rearrangements and were called segregating when the between-donor standard deviation exceeded 5%. A statistical classification framework was developed to diagnose cytomegalovirus status using the catalog of TCR beta chain sequences. V and J gene assignment, in a later analysis, came from comparing TCR nucleotide sequences with IMGT/GENE-DB human TR gene sequences. The TCRdist pipeline was used in a later analysis to assign CDR3 sequences and most-parsimonious VDJ recombination scenarios. In a later analysis, each TCR beta chain was defined by its CDR3 amino acid sequence together with its V-gene family, and reads without a unique V-gene family were excluded. To address suspected cross-contamination and a sequencing artifact, a later analysis removed some 620 highly shared, low-generation-probability nucleotide sequences. For each public chain, a later analysis derived a clonal expansion index from normalized ranks of inferred template counts within each repertoire. In a later analysis, generation probabilities were computed with a VDJ recombination model fitted to out-of-frame rearrangements, and the resulting probabilities were checked against IGoR. In a later analysis, hypergeometric tests were used to score TCR-TCR, TCR-HLA and TCR-CMV co-occurrence, with a repertoire-size bias correction applied to TCR pairs. To estimate false discovery rates, a later analysis permuted the HLA or CMV assignments 20 times. A later analysis grouped co-occurring TCRs with DBSCAN, adding TCRdist sequence similarity when clustering within HLA-allele-positive subsets. Repertoires with fewer than 30,000 or more than 120,000 public chains, plus five repertoires with anomalous nucleotide sharing, were excluded from co-occurrence clustering. TCRdb holds this immuneACCESS table with in-frame rearrangements only. Some clones are missing; in checked studies, unresolved V genes explain under half, and the rest has no known cause. That table gives V, J and clone size, and the DNA gave D and trimming. The sample contains about 150,000 clones, around 87% of them found a single time. Clones ranked in the top ten supply less than 5.5% of the sample.

The cohort consisted of approximately 670 healthy bone marrow donors. At the time of sampling, every cohort member was nominally healthy, though immune exposures that went unrecorded were likely present. The donor was CMV seronegative and was included in the group of a few hundred seronegative cohort members. Each donor provided a peripheral blood sample, and peripheral blood mononuclear cells were used for TCR beta sequencing. The Qiagen DNeasy Blood Extraction Kit was used to extract genomic DNA from the blood cell samples. Here the chain combines TRBV19 and TRBJ1-4, with the D gene uncertain. This receptor was taken from a woman between 25 and 40 years old in good health and CMV-seronegative. Sequenced sample: PBMCs. The encoded CDR3 is CASSIQLSVYATNEKLFF. The sequence in DNA is TGTGCCAGTAGTATTCAACTAAGCGTGTATGCAACTAATGAAAAACTGTTTTTT.